The next 5 T cell receptor beta chains were all read from a single sample in a study of cytomegalovirus exposure and HLA in healthy donors. With 60 Vbeta and 13 Jbeta primers, the PCR was carried out. Method: immunoSEQ multiplex PCR; TCRdb's copy keeps in-frame clones and lacks some. The listing records 200,000 to 250,000 clones. Sequenced: PBMCs. Receptors were obtained from a girl aged 2 to 9 in good health and CMV-seropositive.

The chain has TRBV30 and TRBJ2-7, with TRBD1 matching 8 bases. CDR3 length: 13 amino acids. The germline V gene encodes CDR1 GTSNPN and CDR2 SVGIG (reference sequence). CDR3: CATPGQENYEQYF. CDR3 nucleotide sequence: TGTGCAACTCCGGGACAGGAGAACTACGAGCAGTACTTC.

The chain recombines TRBV9 with TRBJ2-5; no reliable D call. The CDR3 extends over 17 amino acids. Germline assignment: CDR1 SGDLS and CDR2 YYNGEE. Trimming left V 0 bases short and J 0 bases short, with 15 bases between. DNA for the CDR3: TGTGCCAGCAGCGTAGGGCCTGGGTCAGGCCACCAAGAGACCCAGTACTTC. The encoded protein is CASSVGPGSGHQETQYF.

J is TRBJ2-4 and V is TRBV19; 7 bases map to TRBD1. The CDR3 is made up of 13 amino acids. Trimming removed 4 bases from V and 8 bases from J; junction bases left unmatched: 5. Looked up from germline, CDR1 is LNHDA and CDR2 is SQIVND (reference sequence). CDR3 amino acids: CASSTLQGYIQYF. The CDR3 DNA reads as TGTGCCAGTAGTACCCTACAGGGGTACATTCAGTACTTC.

This chain joins TRBV21-1 and TRBJ2-7; the D call of TRBD2 is as the table states it, not checked on the DNA. TRBV21-1 is a pseudogene segment. The CDR3 spans 18 residues. The CDR3 region has the DNA TGTGCCAGCAGCAAACGTGTGTTAGCGGGACCTTTCTCCTACGAGCAGTACTTC. Its protein product is CASSKRVLAGPFSYEQYF.

The chain is built from TRBV6-4 and TRBJ2-2, with a possible D match to TRBD1 (6 bases). CDR1 is MRHNA and CDR2 is SNTAGT in the germline V gene. V lost 7 bases and J 0 bases, leaving 21 bases between the germline ends. This CDR3 spans 18 amino acids. CDR3 sequence (DNA): TGTGCCAGCAAGTCTTCGGACAGCCGCGAATCGAACACCGGGGAGCTGTTTTTT. It encodes CASKSSDSRESNTGELFF.